This TCR beta chain was found in a study of T cells and copy number aberrations in small-cell lung cancer (TCRdb year 2021). At the level of the whole study: To relate T cell metrics to mutations and copy number aberrations, the same tumor regions underwent both TCR repertoire sequencing and whole-exome sequencing. Tumor TCR data existed for around 17 patients, and some 15 patients had TCR data from both tumor tissue and normal tissue.

Using multiplexed V- and J-gene primers, the immunoSEQ hsTCRB Kit amplified TCR-beta CDR3 regions from genomic DNA. Unique DNA barcodes were added in a second PCR, and the samples were pooled together with a negative control and a positive control. The pooled TCR-beta libraries were sequenced using a 150-cycle paired-end protocol on an Illumina MiSeq. The study's processing was this. Raw sequencing data were processed by Adaptive Biotechnologies into a report with normalized, annotated TCR-beta repertoires. T-cell density was computed as TCR-beta templates normalized to usable DNA, which was estimated by amplifying housekeeping genes. Clonality was defined as 1 minus Pielou's evenness, while richness was a count of unique rearrangements. TCRdb provides this immuneACCESS table in a form limited to in-frame rearrangements. Some clones are lacking; in checked studies, under half of them reflect an unresolved V gene, and why the rest are absent is not known. V and J calls and clone size are those listed in that table; D and trimming were worked out from the DNA. The sample data list 2,700 or so clones, and roughly 85% of these were observed just once. About 10% of the sample is in the top ten clones.

Patients with limited-stage small-cell lung cancer who underwent surgical resection in Hangzhou, China, between the late 2000s and the early 2020s were included as donors. All donors had upfront surgery without preoperative chemotherapy or radiotherapy, and none received immunotherapy before or after surgery. All 20 or so patients in the sequenced cohort were smokers or heavy second-hand smokers. Adjacent normal lung was collected at least 2 cm from the tumor margin and was morphologically confirmed by two pathologists to be free of malignant cells. Multi-region TCR-beta sequencing of resected limited-stage small-cell lung cancers and of tumor-adjacent lung tissue was performed to characterize T cell repertoire heterogeneity. The AllPrep DNA/RNA FFPE Kit (Qiagen) was used to extract genomic DNA from FFPE tissue. The research as a whole found: Tumors had lower T-cell density, richness and clonality than adjacent lung tissue, though the difference in density was not significant. Every specimen was formalin-fixed paraffin-embedded tissue, a material known to introduce sequencing artifacts. The study was limited by a small sample size because surgical resection is uncommon in small-cell lung cancer, and the findings require validation.

Measured from the cysteine to the phenylalanine, the CDR3 is 17 residues long. This entry keeps only the CDR3 DNA: 51 bases, framed from base 1. CDR1 and CDR2, per the germline V gene (reference sequence), are MNHEY and SMNVEV. V lost 5 bases and J lost 3 bases, and the count of bases not matched to a germline gene is 4. Notes on this clone: It lacks a known antigen. No much larger clonotype is one base removed from it; base qualities were not supplied.

The sequence derives from a man aged 70-80 years with small cell lung cancer. Here the chain combines TRBV27 and TRBJ2-1; 16 bases in between match TRBD2. Sequencing was done on a sample of normal tissue next to the tumor. The nucleotides are TGTGCCAGCAGTGGGACTAGCGGGAGGGCCGGCTACAATGAGCAGTTCTTC. It is translated as CASSGTSGRAGYNEQFF.